Listed below are T cell receptor beta chains from one sample, sequenced in a study of shared clonotypes between healthy human individuals. Libraries were prepared by immunoSEQ multiplex PCR; TCRdb keeps only in-frame clonotypes and omits some of them. The sample holds 2 million to 2.5 million clones, roughly 92% seen once. Sequencing input: naive CD4+ T cells from PBMCs. Receptors were obtained from a man younger than 35 in good health. Some clones in this sample may be carry-over from other donors' samples. Each CDR3 is given without its conserved first and last residue.

J gene | V gene | CDR3 protein
TRBJ2-1 | TRBV7-3 | ASSTSGRENEQF
TRBJ2-5 | TRBV10-3 | AISDPRDRAQETQY
TRBJ1-1 | TRBV9 | ASSTRPNTEAF
TRBJ2-1 | TRBV19 | ASSPRGAGGPGAGNEQF
TRBJ2-5 | TRBV29-1 | SVAAPLGETQY
TRBJ1-1 | TRBV21-1 | ASREGGMNTEAF
TRBJ2-7 | TRBV10-1 | ASSGGLAGGSYEQY
TRBJ2-7 | TRBV29-1 | SVEGRVSYEQY
TRBJ2-7 | TRBV10-3 | ATKPQDRGQEQY
TRBJ2-5 | TRBV5-4 | ASSLSQETQY
TRBJ1-4 | TRBV30 | AWSPGGTNEKLF
TRBJ2-5 | TRBV5-1 | ASSLGGTSQETQY
TRBJ2-5 | TRBV19 | ASRQTRGRWRETQY
TRBJ2-3 | TRBV29-1 | SVGPTGNTDTQY
TRBJ2-2 | TRBV9 | ASSPRQVTGELF
TRBJ2-7 | TRBV5-4 | ASSLAGGTITYEQY
TRBJ2-7 | TRBV6-1 | ATWDFSSYEQY
TRBJ2-4 | TRBV29-1 | SVLDSKNIQY
TRBJ1-4 | TRBV5-4 | ASSLALTGNNEKLF
TRBJ2-2 | TRBV5-1 | ASSVWTSGRDTGELF
TRBJ1-4 | TRBV9 | ASSVGVTGTANEKLF
TRBJ1-4 | TRBV5-1 | ASSAGPRGAEKLF
TRBJ1-1 | TRBV19 | ASSHRTEAF
TRBJ2-1 | TRBV18 | ASSPTSYNEQF
TRBJ2-2 | TRBV10-3 | ASSPTDRATGELF
TRBJ1-2 | TRBV7-2 | ASSAGSPDYGYT
TRBJ2-7 | TRBV9 | ASSVDGQGIHEQY
TRBJ2-5 | TRBV5-1 | ASRLHGSETQY
TRBJ2-7 | TRBV5-6 | ASSLVQGGEQY
TRBJ1-1 | TRBV18 | ASSPIQGATEAF
TRBJ1-1 | TRBV7-9 | ASSQLEYTEAF
TRBJ1-5 | TRBV27 | ASSFHRGGTSNQPQH
TRBJ1-6 | TRBV28 | ASRLRTGGGSPLH
TRBJ2-1 | TRBV4-1 | ASSPRTSGSGYNEQF
TRBJ2-7 | TRBV6-5 | ASTSFGDRAEQY
TRBJ2-7 | TRBV5-1 | ASSDEQY
TRBJ2-7 | TRBV23-1 | ASSLFRGGYSYEQY
TRBJ2-7 | TRBV2 | ASRAGYEQY
TRBJ1-5 | TRBV12-5 | ASAITAEFNQPQH
TRBJ2-7 | TRBV7-3 | ASSPGLGYEQY
TRBJ2-2 | TRBV19 | ASSIDRVGPGELF
TRBJ2-5 | TRBV7-2 | ASSLMGPEETQY
TRBJ2-7 | TRBV15 | ATSGSYSYEQY
TRBJ2-1 | TRBV27 | ASSSNSGRAPYNEQF
TRBJ2-1 | TRBV29-1 | SVRGGTYNEQF
TRBJ2-1 | TRBV7-6 | ASSIKNEQF
TRBJ2-7 | TRBV5-1 | ASSLESSGWNEQY
TRBJ2-1 | TRBV10-1 | ASSIRTGRHNEQF
TRBJ2-1 | TRBV15 | ATSRDRGRLAGGTEQF
TRBJ2-1 | TRBV7-3 | ASSLLAGGGYNEQF
TRBJ1-5 | TRBV28 | ASSLDSNSNQPQH